This TCR beta chain was found in a study of shared clonotypes between healthy human individuals. Findings and caveats of the study: Several donors held around 5% of naive CD4 clonotypes in common. It was the non-shared clonotypes that had lower generation probabilities than clonotypes shared by all four donors.

There were no recent acute infections or vaccinations among the donors, who were healthy HIV-negative adults. In the case of this clone: What it recognizes is unknown.

Germline CDR1 reads MDHEN; CDR2 reads SYDVKM. The CDR3 runs 15 residues. After removal of 4 bases from V and 7 bases from J, the junction contained 9 bases not matched to a gene. Data came from immunoSEQ multiplex PCR; TCRdb stores just in-frame clones and leaves some out. This sample has about 2.3 million clones, with more than 80% found just once. Material for sequencing was naive CD4+ T cells from PBMCs. Subset of the sample: CD45RA+ positively selected. This clonotype originated in a man younger than 35 in good health. Some clones in this sample may be carry-over from other donors' samples. The J gene is TRBJ1-4, the V gene TRBV28; 7 bases map to TRBD1. Here the CDR3 reads CASSSRRQGSEKLFF. In DNA, the CDR3 is TGTGCCAGCAGTTCGAGGAGACAGGGTAGTGAAAAACTGTTTTTT.